This TCR beta chain was found in a study of blood T cell repertoires in COVID-19. Original data processing: Estimation of nucleated cell counts was performed using reference gene primer amplification. Repertoires were generated with immunoSEQ multiplex PCR, while TCRdb's copy carries only in-frame clones and drops some. The V and J calls and clone size are taken from that table; D and trimming were inferred from the DNA. This repertoire shows a few hundred thousand clones, around 87% found once; its top ten account for approximately 1.2%. There are 16 residues in the CDR3. The J segment lost 8 bases and the V segment lost 4 bases, leaving 6 bases of the junction unmatched. Germline V lookup: CDR1 SEHNR, CDR2 FQNEAQ (reference sequence). Living in 24 US areas, the participants were between roughly 18 and 90 years of age.

Input material: PBMCs or T cells enriched from blood (not recorded which). The chain employs TRBV7-9 and TRBJ2-2; 14 bases match TRBD2. This sequence was found in a man younger than 45 who had recovered from COVID-19. CDR3 residues: CASSWRGTSGSGELFF. The CDR3 DNA reads TGTGCCAGCAGCTGGCGCGGGACTAGCGGGAGTGGGGAGCTGTTTTTT. The whole variable domain, filled in from reference TRBV7-9 and TRBJ2-2, reads DTGVSQNPRHKITKRGQNVTFRCDPISEHNRLYWYRQTLGQGPEFLTYFQNEAQLEKSRLLSDRFSAERPKGSFSTLEIQRTEQGDSAMYLCASSWRGTSGSGELFFGEGSRLTVL.